This T cell receptor beta chain was sequenced for a study of radiotherapy plus CTLA-4 blockade in lung cancer. Across the study: The study recorded objective responses in about 20% of patients and disease control in approximately 29%. Study conclusions and caveats: Tumor-derived TCR clones expanded in blood after radiotherapy plus ipilimumab. Reports state that early shifts in blood T cell clones, with interferon-beta, best predicted response.

Chemo-refractory metastatic non-small-cell lung cancer patients were treated with focal radiation plus CTLA-4 blockade with ipilimumab. To note about this clone: Antigen: not known.

The method was immunoSEQ multiplex PCR; TCRdb's version includes in-frame clones alone and lacks a portion of them. The table has some 90,000 clones, under 85% seen once. From germline, CDR1 is SEHNR and CDR2 FQNEAQ (reference sequence). Trimming cost V 3 bases and J 6 bases, with 14 bases left between them. There are 14 residues in the CDR3. This TCR was recovered from a human donor with non-small cell lung cancer who had stable disease on radiotherapy plus ipilimumab. This chain connects TRBV7-9 to TRBJ1-1; weak D call: TRBD1 (5 bases). Sequenced material: peripheral blood, taken from a patient treated with radiotherapy plus ipilimumab. The CDR3 bases are TGTGCCAGCAGCTTCCTCAGCGGGGACGCTGAAGCTTTCTTT. It translates to CASSFLSGDAEAFF.